The present TCR beta chain was sequenced within a study of T cells in Graves' hyperthyroidism and ophthalmopathy. Across the whole study: Peripheral blood draws took place at initial diagnosis, ahead of any treatment. Overall study results and limits: Classification by a 13 V-J model distinguished ophthalmopathy from stable hyperthyroidism. Most clonotypes that expanded in the thyroid above 0.001 also showed up in blood. Ophthalmopathy prediction by the model preceded onset by a median about 6 months.

Template material for amplifying TCR beta CDR3 regions consisted of RNA transcripts. The TCR CDR3 was amplified in a first-round RT-PCR using the HTBI primer set. Each CDR3 protein gets one entry after TCRdb re-called the multiplex PCR reads with MiXCR. The sample has fewer than 650,000 distinct CDR3 sequences; 14% are singletons. This clonotype was counted many times. Its cognate antigen is unknown. This CDR3 comprises 15 residues. The germline CDR1 and CDR2 sequences are SGHVS and FQNEAQ. Trimming removed 4 bases at V and 8 bases at J, with 15 bases between. Sequenced input: blood. This sequence joins TRBV7-8 and TRBJ1-6; D possibly corresponds to TRBD1 (5 bases). The clonotype originates from a young woman with Graves' ophthalmopathy. The CDR3 spells CASSWTRDRDSPLHF. The CDR3 DNA is TGTGCCAGCAGCTGGACCCGGGACCGAGATTCACCCCTCCACTTT. The full variable domain, completed using reference TRBV7-8 and TRBJ1-6, is GAGVSQSPRYKVAKRGQDVALRCDPISGHVSLFWYQQALGQGPEFLTYFQNEAQLDKSGLPSDRFFAERPEGSVSTLKIQRTQQEDSAVYLCASSWTRDRDSPLHFGNGTRLTVT.